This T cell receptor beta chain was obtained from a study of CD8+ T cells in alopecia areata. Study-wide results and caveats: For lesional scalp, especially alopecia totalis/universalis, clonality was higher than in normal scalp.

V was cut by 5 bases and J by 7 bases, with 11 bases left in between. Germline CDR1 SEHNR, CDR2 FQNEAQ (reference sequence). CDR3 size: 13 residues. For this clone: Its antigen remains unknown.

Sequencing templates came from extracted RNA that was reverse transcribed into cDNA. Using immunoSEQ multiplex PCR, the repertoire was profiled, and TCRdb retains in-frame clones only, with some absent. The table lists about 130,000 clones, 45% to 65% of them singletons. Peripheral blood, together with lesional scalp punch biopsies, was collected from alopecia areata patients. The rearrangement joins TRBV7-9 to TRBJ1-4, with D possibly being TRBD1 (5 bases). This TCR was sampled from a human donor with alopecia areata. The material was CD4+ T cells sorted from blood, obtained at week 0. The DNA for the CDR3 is TGTGCCAGCAGCCCGGGACGGATTGAAAAACTGTTTTTT. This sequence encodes CASSPGRIEKLFF.